One and the same sample provided the 9 T cell receptor beta chains below, sequenced in a study of blood T cells in healthy people across ages. The authors ran a second PCR of 7 to 11 cycles using a sample-barcoded 5' primer and a J-beta primer mix. TCRdb redid the calling of the 5' RACE reads with MiXCR, one entry per CDR3 protein. The sample lists over a million distinct CDR3 sequences, 40% to 50% occurring once. Input material: blood. Receptor source: a woman between 18 and 29 years old in good health.

This clonotype was observed a handful of times. The chain recombines TRBV5-1 with TRBJ2-5; 10 bases are a match to TRBD1. The V and J ends lost 4 bases and 3 bases, in that order; junction bases with no gene match: 6. The CDR3 runs to 15 residues. The germline V gene has CDR1 SGHRS and CDR2 YFSETQ. The CDR3 spells CASSRSGTGEETQYF. In DNA, the CDR3 is TGCGCCAGCAGCCGATCCGGGACAGGGGAAGAGACCCAGTACTTC.

This clonotype was picked up a small number of times. CDR3 in amino acids: CASSSLQGADQPQHF. The CDR3, as DNA: TGTGCCAGCTCATCATTACAGGGGGCCGATCAGCCCCAGCATTTT. The chain is built from TRBV18 and TRBJ1-5; 9 bases are shared with TRBD1. CDR3 length equals 15 residues. The V and J ends lost 5 bases and 5 bases, in that order; junction bases with no gene match: 7. Looked up from germline, CDR1 is KGHSH and CDR2 is LQKENI.

The rearrangement joins TRBV12-3 or TRBV12-4 to TRBJ2-3; 15 nucleotides line up with TRBD2. Trimming took 0 bases from V and 4 from J; bases not matched to a gene: 8. The CDR3 has 19 amino acids. The CDR3 bases are TGTGCCAGCAGTTTAGCCCCCGGGACTAGCGGGGGGTCCGCAGATACGCAGTATTTT. Amino acids: CASSLAPGTSGGSADTQYF.

This clonotype has ten or more counts. The J gene is TRBJ1-2, the V gene TRBV9; 12 bases align to TRBD1. V dropped 0 bases and J dropped 8; count of bases not matched to a gene: 2. The V gene's germline CDR1 is SGDLS and CDR2 YYNGEE. CDR3 length: 14 residues. The chain's CDR3 is CASSVGDRGLGYTF. The CDR3 bases are TGTGCCAGCAGCGTAGGGGACAGGGGGCTCGGCTACACCTTC.

About this clonotype itself: A much bigger clone sits one base away, suggesting this may be a read error. This chain connects TRBV3-1 to TRBJ1-2, with a weak D call TRBD1 (5 bases). The germline gives CDR1 LGHDT, CDR2 YNNKEL (reference sequence). This CDR3 comprises 15 residues. The CDR3: CASGQDSKGGYGYTF. CDR3 nucleotide sequence: TGTGCCAGCGGCCAAGACAGCAAGGGCGGCTATGGCTACACCTTC.

CDR3 in amino acids: CSVEKGASTGELFF. For the CDR3, the DNA is TGCAGCGTTGAAAAGGGGGCGAGCACCGGGGAGCTGTTTTTT. V usage is TRBV29-1 and J usage is TRBJ2-2; 7 bases align to TRBD1. The CDR3 extends over 14 amino acids. From germline, CDR1 is SQVTM and CDR2 ANQGSEA. J was trimmed by 4 bases and V by 2 bases; bases with no gene match: 4.

This clonotype was seen a few times. The V and J genes are TRBV20-1 and TRBJ1-1; a possible D gene is TRBD1 (6 bases). V was pared by 6 bases and J by 2 bases, with 13 bases between. Germline CDR1 and CDR2: DFQATT and SNEGSKA (reference sequence). This CDR3 is built from 13 residues. CDR3 protein: CSAEGGLNTEAFF. CDR3 DNA: TGCAGTGCAGAGGGGGGGCTAAACACTGAAGCTTTCTTT.

The rearrangement uses TRBV4-1 and TRBJ2-1; TRBD2 matches at 8 bases. The DNA matches TRBJ2-7 better at its end, which makes the J call doubtful. CDR1 MGHRA and CDR2 YSYEKL come from the germline V gene. The CDR3 consists of 15 residues. Here the CDR3 DNA reads TGCGCCAGCAGCCAATTGCGGGAGGCCTACAATGAGCAGTACTTC. This encodes CASSQLREAYNEQYF.

V usage is TRBV5-6 and J usage is TRBJ1-2; TRBD1 matches at 8 bases. V was pared by 1 base and J by 2 bases, with 7 bases of the junction left unmatched. The CDR3 is 16 residues long. Germline-derived CDR1 and CDR2 are SGHDT and YYEEEE. CDR3 nucleotides: TGTGCCAGCAGCTTGTACGGGCCAGGGGGCAACTATGGCTACACCTTC. Translated: CASSLYGPGGNYGYTF.